This TCR beta chain appears in the sequencing data of a study of T cells in localized non-small cell lung cancer. Points from the study as a whole: The appearance of a median about 62 of the top 100 tumor clones was seen in adjacent lung.

As concerns this clone: What it recognizes is unknown.

V was pared by 4 bases and J by 2 bases, with 14 bases between. This CDR3 contains 15 residues. The germline CDR1 and CDR2 sequences are LNHNV and YYDKDF (reference sequence). TCRdb's table, derived via immunoSEQ multiplex PCR, lists solely in-frame clones and lacks some. The profile shows 4,000 or so clones, 20% to 25% of them singletons. The specimen comprised lung tumor tissue, sampled before any cancer treatment. The sequence was collected from a woman aged 40-69 years with stage I lung adenocarcinoma. The chain carries TRBV15 and TRBJ1-2; D call uncertain. CDR3 DNA sequence: TGTGCCACCAGCACACCTGGGTCGTTCAACTATGGCTACACCTTC. Encoded protein: CATSTPGSFNYGYTF.